This paragraph reports one TCR beta chain. The sample belongs to a study of T cell changes during pregnancy in multiple sclerosis. Using immunoSEQ multiplex PCR, the repertoire was profiled, and TCRdb retains in-frame clones only, with some absent. The repertoire holds 40,000 to 50,000 clones, with 89% as singletons. Per the germline V gene, CDR1 is SGHKS and CDR2 is YYEKEE (reference sequence). The CDR3 runs to 13 residues. Deletions cut 0 bases from V and 5 bases from J, with 8 bases between. V usage is TRBV5-5 and J usage is TRBJ1-2; a possible D gene is TRBD1 (6 bases). The sequencing used CD4+ T cells from peripheral blood mononuclear cells, collected in the first trimester of pregnancy. This receptor was obtained from a female donor with multiple sclerosis, enrolled in a pregnancy study. This CDR3 is CASSLGRGYGYTF. CDR3 in DNA: TGTGCCAGCAGCTTGGGCAGGGGTTATGGCTACACCTTC.